The 29 T cell receptor beta chains below all came from one sample that was sequenced in a study of blood T cell repertoires in COVID-19. Some clones are missing from TCRdb's copy, which holds only in-frame ones; the method was immunoSEQ multiplex PCR. The sample yields about 300,000 clones, roughly 90% seen once. The material sequenced was peripheral blood. The receptors come from a man in his forties with acute or convalescent COVID-19.

This clone has only a few counts. The J gene is TRBJ2-7, the V gene TRBV7-8, with D possibly TRBD2 on 6 matching bases. Trimming took 0 bases from V and 3 from J, leaving 9 bases between them. The CDR3 sequence is 14 residues long. The germline gives CDR1 SGHVS, CDR2 FQNEAQ. The CDR3 loop is CASSLALGGYEQYF. CDR3 nucleotides: TGTGCCAGCAGCTTAGCGCTGGGAGGCTACGAGCAGTACTTC. Together with reference TRBV7-8 and TRBJ2-7, the CDR3 gives the full variable domain: GAGVSQSPRYKVAKRGQDVALRCDPISGHVSLFWYQQALGQGPEFLTYFQNEAQLDKSGLPSDRFFAERPEGSVSTLKIQRTQQEDSAVYLCASSLALGGYEQYFGPGTRLTVT.

The chain couples TRBV5-4 to TRBJ1-2; D call uncertain. The CDR3 extends over 15 amino acids. The germline CDR1 and CDR2 sequences are SGHNT and YYREEE (reference sequence). V was trimmed by 1 base and J by 4 bases, leaving 14 bases between them. CDR3 loop: CASSLWRERSYGYTF. DNA of the CDR3: TGTGCCAGCAGCTTGTGGAGGGAGCGGAGCTATGGCTACACCTTC. The whole variable domain, filled in from reference TRBV5-4 and TRBJ1-2, reads ETGVTQSPTHLIKTRGQQVTLRCSSQSGHNTVSWYQQALGQGPQFIFQYYREEENGRGNFPPRFSGLQFPNYSSELNVNALELDDSALYLCASSLWRERSYGYTFGSGTRLTVV.

This sequence joins TRBV4-1 and TRBJ1-2; 9 bases match TRBD1. There are 16 residues in the CDR3. Losses at the gene ends were 0 bases for V and 3 bases for J; bases not matched to a gene: 5. Germline CDR1 MGHRA, CDR2 YSYEKL. DNA of the CDR3: TGCGCCAGCAGCCAAGATTGGACAGGGGAAGACTATGGCTACACCTTC. Translating gives CASSQDWTGEDYGYTF.

This clone was detected only a few times. The chain uses TRBV28 and TRBJ1-5; no reliable D call. This CDR3 region has 14 residues. The V end was cut by 2 bases, the J end by 4 bases, with 9 bases between. CDR1 is MDHEN, CDR2 SYDVKM, per germline. CDR3 nucleotide sequence: TGTGCCAGCAGTTTACGAGGCGGAAATCAGCCCCAGCATTTT. This codes for CASSLRGGNQPQHF. Variable domain in full (rest from reference TRBV28 and TRBJ1-5): DVKVTQSSRYLVKRTGEKVFLECVQDMDHENMFWYRQDPGLGLRLIYFSYDVKMKEKGDIPEGYSVSREKKERFSLILESASTNQTSMYLCASSLRGGNQPQHFGDGTRLSIL.

The chain combines TRBV27 with TRBJ2-3, with 16 bases lining up with TRBD2. This CDR3 has 16 residues. V lost 6 bases and J lost 3; bases outside the gene matches: 3. Germline assignment: CDR1 MNHEY and CDR2 SMNVEV (reference sequence). The CDR3: CASRGLAGGGTDTQYF. The CDR3 bases are TGTGCCAGCAGGGGACTAGCGGGGGGGGGTACAGATACGCAGTATTTT.

The chain recombines TRBV2 with TRBJ2-3; TRBD2 aligns across 9 bases. Germline CDR1 SNHLY, CDR2 FYNNEI. The CDR3 runs 17 residues. V dropped 7 bases and J dropped 8; count of bases not matched to a gene: 19. For the CDR3, the DNA is TGTGCCAGCATCGGAGCGTTAGCGGGGGCCTCCCTGGGTACGCAGTATTTT. It specifies CASIGALAGASLGTQYF. Full variable domain (outside the CDR3, taken from reference TRBV2 and TRBJ2-3): EPEVTQTPSHQVTQMGQEVILRCVPISNHLYFYWYRQILGQKVEFLVSFYNNEISEKSEIFDDQFSVERPDGSNFTLKIRSTKLEDSAMYFCASIGALAGASLGTQYFGPGTRLTVL.

This clone was seen more than once but under ten times. The chain recombines TRBV3-1 (or the pseudogene TRBV3-2) with TRBJ1-2; unclear D gene. The V end was cut by 2 bases, the J end by 7 bases, with 5 bases between. Germline V lookup: CDR1 LGHDT, CDR2 YNNKEL (reference sequence). The CDR3 spans 11 residues. CDR3 sequence (DNA): TGTGCCAGCAGCCAAATGAGTGGCTACACCTTC. It is translated as CASSQMSGYTF.

The rearrangement uses TRBV11-2 and TRBJ2-3, with a tentative D call TRBD2 (5 bases). The CDR3 totals 17 residues. V lost 5 bases and J lost 0, with 18 bases in between. Per the germline V gene, CDR1 is SGHAT and CDR2 is FQNNGV. The CDR3: CASSPTPSADSTDTQYF. In DNA form, the CDR3 reads TGTGCCAGCAGCCCGACCCCCTCAGCGGATAGCACAGATACGCAGTATTTT.

V usage is TRBV2 and J usage is TRBJ1-2; TRBD1 matches 7 bases. CDR3 length: 14 residues. The V gene's germline CDR1 is SNHLY and CDR2 FYNNEI. The V segment lost 5 bases and the J segment 4 bases; nucleotides outside the gene matches: 7. The CDR3 region is CASSRDSMIYGYTF. CDR3 in DNA: TGTGCCAGCAGTCGGGACAGCATGATCTATGGCTACACCTTC.

This chain connects TRBV6-1 to TRBJ2-7, with TRBD1 as a possible D gene (6 bases). The germline V and J ends were trimmed by 2 bases and 6 bases, with 14 bases remaining between them. The CDR3 extends over 14 amino acids. CDR1 is MNHNS, CDR2 SASEGT, per germline. The CDR3 DNA reads as TGTGCCAGCAGTGAATGGGGGACACTCCCCGAGCAGTACTTC. This codes for CASSEWGTLPEQYF.

The J gene is TRBJ2-7, the V gene TRBV3-1 (or the pseudogene TRBV3-2); weak D call: TRBD2 (5 bases). Per germline, CDR1 LGHDT and CDR2 YNNKEL (reference sequence). The ends were cut back, 4 bases at V and 5 bases at J, with 27 bases in the middle. This CDR3 spans 18 amino acids. The CDR3 region has the DNA TGTGCCAGCAGCCTCGGAGGAATTTTCGGGTCAATTTGGGACGAGCAGTACTTC. Translating it yields CASSLGGIFGSIWDEQYF.

The chain carries TRBV15 and TRBJ2-1, with no clear D. CDR1 is LNHNV, CDR2 YYDKDF, per germline (reference sequence). V dropped 4 bases and J dropped 12 bases, with 22 bases sitting between them. The CDR3 is 15 amino acids. CDR3 protein: CATSTYSEKVLGQFF. As DNA, the CDR3 is TGTGCCACCAGCACTTACAGTGAGAAAGTGCTGGGGCAGTTCTTC.

This chain links TRBV6-5 with TRBJ2-1; D uncertain. V was shortened by 7 bases and J by 7 bases, with 8 bases between the two germline ends. Germline V CDR1 and CDR2: MNHEY, SVGAGI. This CDR3 region has 11 residues. The CDR3 reads CASTSVNEQFF. The CDR3 nucleotides read TGTGCCAGCACCTCGGTAAATGAGCAGTTCTTC.

The chain couples TRBV5-1 to TRBJ2-3; the match to TRBD1 covers 9 bases. The length of the CDR3 is 13 residues. Germline CDR1 is SGHRS and CDR2 is YFSETQ. Germline trimming cut 4 bases from V and 5 bases from J; bases unmatched to any gene: 2. CDR3 residues: CASSPGQGDTQYF. The CDR3 DNA follows: TGCGCCAGCAGCCCGGGACAGGGAGATACGCAGTATTTT.

V and J are TRBV29-1 and TRBJ2-2; perhaps TRBD1 as D (6 bases). Germline assignment: CDR1 SQVTM and CDR2 ANQGSEA. The CDR3 consists of 15 residues. V lost 5 bases to trimming and J lost 2 bases, with 15 bases between them. CDR3 nucleotide sequence: TGCAGCGTTTTAACCGGGACACTCAACACCGGGGAGCTGTTTTTT. Translating gives CSVLTGTLNTGELFF.

This sequence joins TRBV5-1 and TRBJ1-3, with D uncertain. This CDR3 region has 15 residues. V was trimmed by 4 bases and J by 0 bases, leaving 11 bases between them. Germline V gives CDR1 SGHRS, CDR2 YFSETQ. The CDR3 coding sequence is TGCGCCAGCAGCCAGGAGGCTTACTCTGGAAACACCATATATTTT. Protein: CASSQEAYSGNTIYF.

The J gene is TRBJ1-3, the V gene TRBV6-5, with D perhaps matching TRBD1 (5 bases). Trimming took off 0 bases at V and 3 bases at J, with 9 bases between the two ends. The CDR3 sequence is 15 residues long. CDR1 MNHEY and CDR2 SVGAGI come from the germline V gene. The chain's CDR3 is CASSYSRDLGNTIYF. Here the CDR3 DNA reads TGTGCCAGCAGTTACTCGCGGGACCTTGGAAACACCATATATTTT.

This chain links TRBV24-1 with TRBJ2-1; D may be TRBD2 (5 bases). Germline V gives CDR1 KGHDR, CDR2 SFDVKD. Trimming took off 4 bases at V and 0 bases at J, with 12 bases between the two ends. This CDR3 region has 16 residues. The CDR3 DNA sequence: TGTGCCACCAGTGACCGACTACCGAGCTCCTACAATGAGCAGTTCTTC. Translated, it gives CATSDRLPSSYNEQFF.

This CDR3 is CATSRDWAGGLNYGYTF. Written as DNA, the CDR3 is TGTGCCACCAGCAGAGATTGGGCAGGGGGCTTAAACTATGGCTACACCTTC. The chain links TRBV15 to TRBJ1-2; 8 bases fit TRBD1. The germline CDR1 and CDR2 sequences are LNHNV and YYDKDF (reference sequence). The CDR3 sequence is 17 residues long. Trimming at V came to 0 bases and at J to 2 bases, leaving 8 bases not matched to a gene.

The V gene is TRBV3-1 (or the pseudogene TRBV3-2), the J gene TRBJ2-4; the match to TRBD2 covers 15 bases. J lost 1 base, V lost 4 bases, and 2 bases had no gene match. Per the germline V gene, CDR1 is LGHDT and CDR2 is YNNKEL (reference sequence). The CDR3 extends over 17 amino acids. The CDR3 region is CASSPGLAGGAKNIQYF. The CDR3 DNA is TGTGCCAGCAGCCCTGGACTAGCGGGGGGGGCCAAAAACATTCAGTACTTC.

The chain employs TRBV5-5 and TRBJ1-4, with a possible D match to TRBD1 (5 bases). This CDR3 has 13 residues. V was trimmed by 3 bases and J by 11 bases, leaving 14 bases between them. Germline CDR1 SGHKS, CDR2 YYEKEE (reference sequence). The CDR3, as DNA: TGTGCCAGCAGCTGGGGCCCGCGGGAGAAACTGTTTTTT. Amino acids: CASSWGPREKLFF.

This sequence joins TRBV3-1 (or the pseudogene TRBV3-2) and TRBJ2-1; 14 nucleotides match TRBD2. The V gene end was trimmed by 4 bases and the J gene end by 8 bases; junction bases not matched to a gene: 13. The CDR3 runs 18 residues. In germline, CDR1 is LGHDT, CDR2 YNNKEL (reference sequence). The CDR3 spells CASSPSTSGGAAMDEQFF. The CDR3 DNA is TGTGCCAGCAGCCCGTCGACTAGCGGGGGGGCCGCAATGGATGAGCAGTTCTTC.

This rearrangement joins TRBV2 to TRBJ1-2, with D possibly being TRBD1 (6 bases). Germline lookup yields CDR1 SNHLY and CDR2 FYNNEI. V lost 6 bases, J lost 8 bases, and 13 bases lay in between. This CDR3 has 12 amino acids. The CDR3 DNA follows: TGTGCCAGCAGCCAAACACAGGGAGGCTACACCTTC. Protein: CASSQTQGGYTF.

This chain links TRBV7-3 with TRBJ1-1; 7 bases match TRBD1. CDR1 and CDR2 (germline): SGHTA, FQGTGA. The trim removed 5 bases at V and 1 base at J, leaving 7 bases unmatched. CDR3 size: 15 residues. The CDR3 region is CASSPGDRRNTEAFF. The CDR3 nucleotides are TGTGCCAGCAGCCCGGGGGACAGAAGGAACACTGAAGCTTTCTTT.

The rearrangement joins TRBV10-3 to TRBJ2-3, with 9 bases that match TRBD2. From germline, CDR1 is ENHRY and CDR2 SYGVKD. There are 15 residues in the CDR3. The V and J ends lost 6 bases and 4 bases, in that order; junction bases with no gene match: 8. DNA for the CDR3: TGTGCCATCAGAGAACCGCGGGGGGGCCCAGATACGCAGTATTTT. Encoded protein: CAIREPRGGPDTQYF.

The J gene is TRBJ2-7, the V gene TRBV7-2; the D gene is possibly TRBD1 (5 bases). Germline V gene data show CDR1 as SGHTA and CDR2 as FQGNSA. The CDR3 runs 15 residues. Trimming left V 4 bases short and J 3 bases short, with 16 bases between. The CDR3 sequence is CASSSVRAGFYEQYF. The CDR3 nucleotides read TGTGCCAGCAGCTCCGTCAGGGCCGGATTCTACGAGCAGTACTTC.

This clone has just one count. J is TRBJ2-2 and V is TRBV24-1, with 7 bases lining up with TRBD1. The CDR3 is 15 residues long. V was pared by 3 bases and J by 7 bases, with 7 bases of the junction left unmatched. Looked up from germline, CDR1 is KGHDR and CDR2 is SFDVKD. The DNA for the CDR3 is TGTGCCACCAGTGATGCCGGGACAGCCTACGGGGAGCTGTTTTTT. Its translation: CATSDAGTAYGELFF.

This chain uses TRBV27 with TRBJ1-1; D gene ambiguous. The CDR3 is 15 residues long. The V gene's germline CDR1 is MNHEY and CDR2 SMNVEV (reference sequence). V lost 6 bases, J lost 1 base, and 15 bases lay in between. The CDR3 DNA sequence: TGTGCCAGCAGCCCCTGGGGAGCAGAGAACACTGAAGCTTTCTTT. Residues: CASSPWGAENTEAFF.

The chain joins TRBV5-6 to TRBJ2-1, with 7 bases fitting TRBD1. CDR1 and CDR2 (germline): SGHDT, YYEEEE. V lost 4 bases, J lost 3 bases, and 7 bases stayed unmatched. This CDR3 has 15 residues. The CDR3 coding sequence is TGTGCCAGCAGCCGTCGGACAGGTTTCTACAATGAGCAGTTCTTC. It is translated as CASSRRTGFYNEQFF.